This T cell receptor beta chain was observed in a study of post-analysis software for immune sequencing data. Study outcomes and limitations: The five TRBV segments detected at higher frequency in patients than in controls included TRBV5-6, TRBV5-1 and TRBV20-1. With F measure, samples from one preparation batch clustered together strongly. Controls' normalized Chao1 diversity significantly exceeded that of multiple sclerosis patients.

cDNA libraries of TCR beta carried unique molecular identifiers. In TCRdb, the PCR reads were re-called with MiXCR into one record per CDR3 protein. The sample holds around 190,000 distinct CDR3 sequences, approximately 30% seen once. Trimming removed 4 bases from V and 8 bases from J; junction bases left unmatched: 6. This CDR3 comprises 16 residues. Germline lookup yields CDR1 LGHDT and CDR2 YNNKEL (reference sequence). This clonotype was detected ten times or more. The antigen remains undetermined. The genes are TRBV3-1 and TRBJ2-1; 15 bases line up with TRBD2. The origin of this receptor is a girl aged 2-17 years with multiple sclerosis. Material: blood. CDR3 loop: CASSPRTSGGADEQFF. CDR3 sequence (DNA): TGTGCCAGCAGCCCCAGGACTAGCGGGGGGGCGGATGAGCAGTTCTTC.